This TCR beta chain originates from a study of T-cell reconstitution after alpha-beta-depleted transplantation in children. Germline V lookup: CDR1 SGHTA, CDR2 FQGNSA. V shed 1 base and J shed 6 bases, with 7 bases lying between them. This CDR3 region has 13 residues. TCRbeta library preparation incorporated unique molecular identifiers. TCRdb called the PCR reads again in MiXCR, with one record for every CDR3 protein. The table lists a few hundred thousand distinct CDR3 sequences, 13% of them singletons. This clonotype was observed a few times. The source was PBMCs, mostly from graft donor cells, collected 360 days after TCRalphabeta/CD19-depleted stem cell transplant. The receptor comes from a male patient younger than 18 who had a stem cell transplant for acute myeloid leukemia, so the T cells may come from the graft donor. The rearrangement joins TRBV7-2 to TRBJ2-1; D is possibly TRBD2 (6 bases). In nucleotides, the CDR3 is TGTGCCAGCAGCTTAGTAGCGGTCAATGAGCAGTTCTTC. This codes for CASSLVAVNEQFF.